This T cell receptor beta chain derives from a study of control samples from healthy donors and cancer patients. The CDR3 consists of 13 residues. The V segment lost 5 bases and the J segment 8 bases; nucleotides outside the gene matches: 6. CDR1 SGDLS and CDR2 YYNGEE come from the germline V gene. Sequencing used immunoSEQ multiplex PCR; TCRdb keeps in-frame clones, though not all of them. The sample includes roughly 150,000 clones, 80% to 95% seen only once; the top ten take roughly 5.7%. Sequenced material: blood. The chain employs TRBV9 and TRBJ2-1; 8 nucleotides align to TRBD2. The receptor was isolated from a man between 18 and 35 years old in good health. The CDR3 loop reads CASRGTGGDEQFF. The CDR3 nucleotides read TGTGCCAGCAGGGGGACGGGAGGGGATGAGCAGTTCTTC.